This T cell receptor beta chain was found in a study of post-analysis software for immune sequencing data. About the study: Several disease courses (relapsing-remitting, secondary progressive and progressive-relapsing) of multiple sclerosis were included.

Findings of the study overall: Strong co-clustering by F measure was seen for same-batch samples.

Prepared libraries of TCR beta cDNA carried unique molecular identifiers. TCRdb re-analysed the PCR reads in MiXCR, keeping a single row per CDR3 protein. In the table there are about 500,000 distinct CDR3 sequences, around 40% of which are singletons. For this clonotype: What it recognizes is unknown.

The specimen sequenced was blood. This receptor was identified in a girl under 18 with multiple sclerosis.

The chain's CDR3 is CSVETEIPRGSGYTF. The CDR3 DNA is TGCAGCGTGGAGACAGAAATTCCCCGTGGTAGTGGCTACACCTTC. J is TRBJ1-2 and V is TRBV29-1, with a tentative D call TRBD1 (5 bases). The V gene's germline CDR1 is SQVTM and CDR2 ANQGSEA. V was clipped by 6 bases and J by 7 bases, with 24 bases between them. The CDR3 totals 15 residues.